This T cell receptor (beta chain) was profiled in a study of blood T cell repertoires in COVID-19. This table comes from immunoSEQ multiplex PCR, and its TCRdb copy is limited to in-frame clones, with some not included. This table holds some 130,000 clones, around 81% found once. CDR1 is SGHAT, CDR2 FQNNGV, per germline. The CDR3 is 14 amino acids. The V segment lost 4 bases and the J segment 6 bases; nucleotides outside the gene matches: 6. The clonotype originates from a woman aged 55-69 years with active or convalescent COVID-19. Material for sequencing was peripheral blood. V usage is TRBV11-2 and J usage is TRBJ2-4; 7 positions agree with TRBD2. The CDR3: CASSSPREGNIQYF. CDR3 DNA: TGTGCCAGCAGCTCGCCCAGGGAGGGAAACATTCAGTACTTC.